This is a list of T cell receptor beta chains from one sample in a study of blood T cell repertoires in COVID-19. The protocol was immunoSEQ multiplex PCR, while the TCRdb copy is restricted to in-frame clones and leaves out a portion. The sample shows some 490,000 clones, 80% to 90% of them seen only once. The sequencing sample was made of PBMCs or T cells enriched from blood (not recorded which). The source is a woman aged 55-75 years who had recovered from COVID-19. The CDR3 runs from the conserved cysteine through the conserved F or W. The order of the fields is D gene, V gene, CDR3 protein. The D gene is left open where the match is weak.

TRBD1 TRBV20-1 CSATRTGELFF
NA TRBV21-1 CASSPPPGQGINSPLHF
NA TRBV18 CASSPGEETQYF
TRBD1 TRBV7-8 CASSLELGGAETQYF
NA TRBV9 CASSVQGLGRTEAFF
TRBD1 TRBV19 CASRGDRGRQNTGELFF
TRBD1 TRBV7-9 CASSHGTADQETQYF
TRBD1 TRBV15 CATSRSPRDRGLAFF
NA TRBV9 CASSVADINSPLHF
TRBD1 TRBV4-2 CASSQSTGGSIYGYTF
TRBD2 TRBV5-4 CASSRGLAGNTGELFF
TRBD2 TRBV10-3 CAISVGGEYEQYF
TRBD2 TRBV4-2 CASSQGTSGGSGEQYF
TRBD1 TRBV7-9 CASSPGGLGELFF
NA TRBV5-1 CASSSAERRSTGNTIYF
TRBD1 TRBV6-1 CASSEVGQVDGYTF
TRBD1 TRBV5-4 CASSHSQGANEQFF
NA TRBV15 CATSLPVSGANVLTF
TRBD1 TRBV7-9 CASSLGQGEREKLFF
TRBD1 TRBV4-1 CASSQGDRAFETQYF